The 19 T cell receptor beta chains in this list originate from one sample, sequenced in a study of cytomegalovirus exposure and HLA in healthy donors (dated by TCRdb to about 2017). The library relied on the immunoSEQ multiplex PCR assay. The multiplex PCR relied on a mix of 60 forward primers for TCR Vbeta segments and 13 reverse primers for TCR Jbeta segments. Entries here come from immuneACCESS through TCRdb and include only in-frame sequences with V and J called. Some clones fail to appear in such tables; in the studies checked, an unresolved V gene covers under half of the shortfall, and the cause of the remainder is unknown. The sample profile shows about 100,000 clones; about 80% of them were found once. Around 4.1% of the sample comes from the top ten. The sequencing sample was made of PBMCs. These receptors all come from a man aged 40-49 years in good health and CMV-seronegative.

The chain has TRBV18 and TRBJ2-7, with 11 positions matching TRBD2. Germline V gene data show CDR1 as KGHSH and CDR2 as LQKENI. V shed 6 bases and J 4 bases; nucleotides not matched to a gene: 5. The CDR3 length is 14 residues. The CDR3 spells CASSAGLAAYEQYV. The CDR3 DNA is TGTGCCAGCTCGGCGGGACTAGCGGCTTACGAGCAGTACGTC.

The chain carries TRBV9 and TRBJ2-3; possibly TRBD2 for D (6 bases). There are 18 residues in the CDR3. V was trimmed by 3 bases and J by 0 bases, leaving 20 bases between them. Germline loops: CDR1 SGDLS, CDR2 YYNGEE. CDR3 residues: CASSAGDGMGTSTDTQYF. DNA for the CDR3: TGTGCCAGCAGCGCCGGGGACGGGATGGGGACTAGCACAGATACGCAGTATTTT.

The chain is built from TRBV6-5 and TRBJ1-1; D is perhaps TRBD1 (6 bases). V was trimmed by 6 bases and J by 6 bases, leaving 17 bases between them. The CDR3 is made up of 14 amino acids. Germline V CDR1 and CDR2: MNHEY, SVGAGI. CDR3 nucleotide sequence: TGTGCCAGCAGACCCGCGGGGGCGGTACCTGAAGCTTTCTTT. Amino acids: CASRPAGAVPEAFF.

The V and J genes are TRBV15 and TRBJ1-1; 9 nucleotides align to TRBD1. The V segment lost 5 bases and the J segment 5 bases; nucleotides outside the gene matches: 6. Germline V gene lookup returns CDR1 LNHNV and CDR2 YYDKDF (reference sequence). This CDR3 is 14 amino acids long. Here the CDR3 DNA reads TGTGCCACCAGCCTGGGGACAGGGTGGACTGAAGCTTTCTTT. Its translation is CATSLGTGWTEAFF.

The rearrangement joins TRBV10-1 to TRBJ1-1; D is possibly TRBD1 (6 bases). CDR1 and CDR2 from the germline V gene are WNHNN and SYGVQD (reference sequence). This CDR3 has 13 residues. V shed 6 bases and J shed 0 bases, with 8 bases lying between them. The CDR3 nucleotides are TGCGCCAGCAGACAGGGTATGAACACTGAAGCTTTCTTT. This sequence encodes CASRQGMNTEAFF.

V is TRBV18 and J is TRBJ1-5; the match to TRBD1 covers 8 bases. CDR3 length: 15 amino acids. The junction had 7 bases not matched to a gene; V was cut back by 3 bases and J by 6 bases. Germline lookup yields CDR1 KGHSH and CDR2 LQKENI. The CDR3, as DNA: TGTGCCAGCTCACCCGATAGCAGGGGGCCTCAGCCCCAGCATTTT. Its protein is CASSPDSRGPQPQHF.

CDR3 DNA sequence: TGTGCCAGCAGACGTGAACGCCTCAGTGGAAAACTGTTTTTT. Its translation: CASRRERLSGKLFF. This rearrangement joins TRBV5-5 to TRBJ1-4; no clear D. Trimming pared 5 bases from V and 10 bases from J, leaving 18 bases between. Per the germline V gene, CDR1 is SGHKS and CDR2 is YYEKEE (reference sequence). The CDR3 has 14 amino acids.

The chain links TRBV6-1 to TRBJ1-6; 7 nucleotides match TRBD1. CDR1 is MNHNS, CDR2 SASEGT, per germline. The CDR3 is 14 amino acids. Trimming took 5 bases from V and 10 from J; bases not matched to a gene: 8. The CDR3 is CASSFRQGGSPLHF. The CDR3 DNA sequence: TGTGCCAGCAGTTTCAGACAGGGAGGCTCACCCCTCCACTTT.

V is TRBV6-5 and J is TRBJ2-7; no clear D gene. CDR3 length: 15 residues. CDR1 is MNHEY and CDR2 is SVGAGI in the germline V gene. The germline V and J ends were trimmed by 5 bases and 3 bases, with 17 bases remaining between them. CDR3 sequence: CASSNAGYTIYEQYF. CDR3 DNA sequence: TGTGCCAGCAGTAACGCCGGGTATACCATCTACGAGCAGTACTTC.

V gene TRBV6-6 combines with J gene TRBJ2-5; TRBD2 is a possible D gene (7 bases). V gave up 4 bases and J gave up 0 bases, with 9 bases separating them. The CDR3 runs to 14 residues. The germline gives CDR1 MNHNY, CDR2 SVGAGI (reference sequence). The CDR3 DNA sequence: TGTGCCAGCAGTTCCGGGGGGCACCAAGAGACCCAGTACTTC. It is translated as CASSSGGHQETQYF.

This clone was picked up a small number of times. V usage is TRBV15 and J usage is TRBJ2-5; no definite D call. Germline CDR1 is LNHNV and CDR2 is YYDKDF (reference sequence). The CDR3 runs to 13 residues. V lost 3 bases and J lost 2, with 7 bases in between. The CDR3 spells CATSRIQQETQYF. CDR3 DNA sequence: TGTGCCACCAGCAGGATCCAGCAAGAGACCCAGTACTTC.

The chain carries TRBV18 and TRBJ2-3; D might be TRBD2 (6 bases). The CDR3 runs 12 residues. Trimming stripped 2 bases from V and 8 bases from J, with 8 bases between. The germline V gene encodes CDR1 KGHSH and CDR2 LQKENI. CDR3 protein: CASSPAGRTQYF. DNA for the CDR3: TGTGCCAGCTCACCAGCGGGGCGTACGCAGTATTTT.

The genes are TRBV6-4 and TRBJ2-3, with 8 nucleotides matching TRBD1. The CDR3 runs to 13 residues. Trimming removed 4 bases from V and 6 bases from J; junction bases left unmatched: 3. CDR1 and CDR2 from the germline V gene are MRHNA and SNTAGT. This chain's CDR3 is CASSVQGADTQYF. The CDR3 DNA is TGTGCCAGCAGTGTGCAGGGGGCGGATACGCAGTATTTT.

V and J are TRBV13 and TRBJ2-5; D possibly corresponds to TRBD1 (7 bases). Trimming shortened V by 5 bases and J by 0 bases, and 19 bases separated the two germline ends. The germline CDR1 and CDR2 sequences are PRHDT and FYEKMQ (reference sequence). The CDR3 length is 17 residues. In nucleotides, the CDR3 is TGTGCCAGCAGCCCAGGGGGAATTGCGGGGTACCAAGAGACCCAGTACTTC. Translation gives CASSPGGIAGYQETQYF.

The CDR3 spells CASESDRGNTEAFF. In nucleotides, the CDR3 is TGTGCCAGTGAGAGCGACAGGGGAAACACTGAAGCTTTCTTT. The rearrangement uses TRBV6-5 and TRBJ1-1; 8 nucleotides agree with TRBD1. The CDR3 runs to 14 residues. CDR1 is MNHEY, CDR2 SVGAGI, per germline. The V gene end was trimmed by 9 bases and the J gene end by 2 bases; junction bases not matched to a gene: 8.

By its share, this clone is medium-sized. This chain links TRBV4-1 with TRBJ2-7; weak D call: TRBD2 (7 bases). The length of the CDR3 is 17 residues. V was trimmed by 1 base and J by 2 bases, leaving 18 bases between them. Germline V CDR1 and CDR2: MGHRA, YSYEKL. The DNA for the CDR3 is TGCGCCAGCAGCCAAGGGCCCTCGCGGGGGCCGACCTACGAGCAGTACTTC. It encodes CASSQGPSRGPTYEQYF.

The rearrangement joins TRBV7-2 to TRBJ1-5; 7 bases line up with TRBD1. V trimming: 5 bases; J trimming: 4 bases; junction bases outside the gene matches: 11. From germline, CDR1 is SGHTA and CDR2 FQGNSA. CDR3 length equals 16 residues. The CDR3 spells CASSKPAGTANQPQHF. CDR3 DNA: TGTGCCAGCAGCAAACCCGCGGGGACAGCTAATCAGCCCCAGCATTTT.

This clone showed up just a few times. The chain couples TRBV4-1 to TRBJ2-3, with D tentatively TRBD2 (6 bases). Trimming took off 0 bases at V and 14 bases at J, with 21 bases between the two ends. The CDR3 is 15 amino acids. Germline CDR1 reads MGHRA; CDR2 reads YSYEKL. CDR3 protein: CASSQDRGGQGNRYF. The CDR3 nucleotides read TGCGCCAGCAGCCAAGATCGAGGAGGGCAGGGCAATCGGTATTTT.

This chain uses TRBV6-1 with TRBJ2-7; 9 bases map to TRBD1. The CDR3 sequence is 14 residues long. The ends lost 5 bases at V and 6 bases at J; junction bases unmatched: 8. CDR1 MNHNS and CDR2 SASEGT come from the germline V gene. CDR3 residues: CASSYGTGSLEQYF. CDR3 nucleotides: TGTGCCAGCAGTTATGGGACAGGGTCACTCGAGCAGTACTTC.